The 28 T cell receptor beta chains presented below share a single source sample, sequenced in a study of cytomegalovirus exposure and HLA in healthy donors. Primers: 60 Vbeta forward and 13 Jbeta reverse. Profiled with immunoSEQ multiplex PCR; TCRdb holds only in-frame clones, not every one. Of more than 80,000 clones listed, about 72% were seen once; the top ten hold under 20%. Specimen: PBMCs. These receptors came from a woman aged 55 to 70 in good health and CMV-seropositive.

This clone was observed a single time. CDR3 loop: CASSGRLAFSTGELFF. CDR3 DNA sequence: TGTGCCAGCAGCGGGAGGCTAGCTTTTAGCACCGGGGAGCTGTTTTTT. This chain connects TRBV9 to TRBJ2-2; maybe TRBD2 (5 bases). Germline assignment: CDR1 SGDLS and CDR2 YYNGEE. The CDR3 contains 16 residues. V lost 3 bases and J 4 bases, leaving 16 bases between the germline ends.

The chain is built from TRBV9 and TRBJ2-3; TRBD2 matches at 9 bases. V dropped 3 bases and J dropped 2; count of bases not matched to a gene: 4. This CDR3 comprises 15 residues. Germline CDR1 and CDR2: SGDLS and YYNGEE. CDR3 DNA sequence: TGTGCCAGCAGCGCCAGCGGGAGGACCACAGATACGCAGTATTTT. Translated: CASSASGRTTDTQYF.

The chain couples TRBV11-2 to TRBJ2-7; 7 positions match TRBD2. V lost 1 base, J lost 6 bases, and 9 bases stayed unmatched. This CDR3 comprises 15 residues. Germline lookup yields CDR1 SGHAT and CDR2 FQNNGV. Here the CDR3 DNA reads TGTGCCAGCAGCTTAGTCGCGGGACTAATAGGCGAGCAGTACTTC. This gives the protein CASSLVAGLIGEQYF.

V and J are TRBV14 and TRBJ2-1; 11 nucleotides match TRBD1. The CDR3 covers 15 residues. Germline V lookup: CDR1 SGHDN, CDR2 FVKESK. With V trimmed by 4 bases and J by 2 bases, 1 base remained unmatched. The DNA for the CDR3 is TGTGCCAGCAGCCCGGGACAGGGGGCCTACAATGAGCAGTTCTTC. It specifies CASSPGQGAYNEQFF. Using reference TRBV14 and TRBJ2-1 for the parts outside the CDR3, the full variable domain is EAGVTQFPSHSVIEKGQTVTLRCDPISGHDNLYWYRRVMGKEIKFLLHFVKESKQDESGMPNNRFLAERTGGTYSTLKVQPAELEDSGVYFCASSPGQGAYNEQFFGPGTRLTVL.

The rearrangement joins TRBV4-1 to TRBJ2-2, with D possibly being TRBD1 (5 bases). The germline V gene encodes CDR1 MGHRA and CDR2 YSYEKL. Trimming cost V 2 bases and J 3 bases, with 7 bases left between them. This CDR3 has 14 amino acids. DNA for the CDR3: TGCGCCAGCAGCCAAAGGGGCTACACCGGGGAGCTGTTTTTT. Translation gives CASSQRGYTGELFF.

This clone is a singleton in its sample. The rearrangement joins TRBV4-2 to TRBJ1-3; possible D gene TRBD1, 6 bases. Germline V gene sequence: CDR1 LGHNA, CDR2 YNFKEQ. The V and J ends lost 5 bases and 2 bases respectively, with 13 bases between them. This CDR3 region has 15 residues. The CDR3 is CASSVAGTPGNTIYF. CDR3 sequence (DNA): TGTGCCAGCAGCGTAGCCGGGACACCTGGAAACACCATATATTTT.

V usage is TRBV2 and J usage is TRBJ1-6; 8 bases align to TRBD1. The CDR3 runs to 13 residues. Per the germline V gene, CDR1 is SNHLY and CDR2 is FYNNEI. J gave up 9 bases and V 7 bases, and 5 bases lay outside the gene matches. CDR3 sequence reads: CASKGQEISPLHF. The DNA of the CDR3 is TGTGCCAGCAAGGGACAGGAAATTTCACCCCTCCACTTT.

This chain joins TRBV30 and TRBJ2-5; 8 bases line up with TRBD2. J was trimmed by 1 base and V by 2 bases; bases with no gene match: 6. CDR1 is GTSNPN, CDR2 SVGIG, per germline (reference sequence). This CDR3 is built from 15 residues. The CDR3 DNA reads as TGTGCCTGGAGTCTGGCGGGAGGCTCCCAAGAGACCCAGTACTTC. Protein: CAWSLAGGSQETQYF. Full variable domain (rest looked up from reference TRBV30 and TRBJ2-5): SQTIHQWPATLVQPVGSPLSLECTVEGTSNPNLYWYRQAAGRGLQLLFYSVGIGQISSEVPQNLSASRPQDRQFILSSKKLLLSDSGFYLCAWSLAGGSQETQYFGPGTRLLVL.

In DNA, the CDR3 is TGTCTGGCGGGCGGCAGCTCCTACGAGCAGTACTTC. It yields the protein CLAGGSSYEQYF. The V gene is TRBV5-6, the J gene TRBJ2-7; D is perhaps TRBD2 (5 bases). The CDR3 sequence is 12 residues long. Germline V gives CDR1 SGHDT, CDR2 YYEEEE.

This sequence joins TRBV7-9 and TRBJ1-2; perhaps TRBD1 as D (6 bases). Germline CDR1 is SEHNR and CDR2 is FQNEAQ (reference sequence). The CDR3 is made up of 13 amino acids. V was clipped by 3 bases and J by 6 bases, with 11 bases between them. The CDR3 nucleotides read TGTGCCAGCAGCTTGGGGGGGGCGCATGGCTACACCTTC. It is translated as CASSLGGAHGYTF.

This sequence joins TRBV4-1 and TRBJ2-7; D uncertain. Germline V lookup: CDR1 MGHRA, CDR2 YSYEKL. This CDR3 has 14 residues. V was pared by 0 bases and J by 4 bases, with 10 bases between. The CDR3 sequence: CASSQDMTGYEQYF. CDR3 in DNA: TGCGCCAGCAGCCAAGATATGACCGGGTACGAGCAGTACTTC.

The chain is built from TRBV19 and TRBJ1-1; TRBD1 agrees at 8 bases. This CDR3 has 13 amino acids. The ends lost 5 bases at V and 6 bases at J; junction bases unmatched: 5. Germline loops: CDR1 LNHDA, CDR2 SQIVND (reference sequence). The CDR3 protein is CASSPGGESEAFF. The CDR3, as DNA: TGTGCCAGTAGTCCAGGGGGCGAGTCTGAAGCTTTCTTT.

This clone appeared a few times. CDR3 protein: CASSSFGGQRINQPQHF. CDR3 nucleotide sequence: TGTGCCAGTAGTTCGTTTGGGGGACAACGGATAAATCAGCCCCAGCATTTT. The V call is TRBV19, the J call TRBJ1-5; possible D gene TRBD1, 6 bases. The germline V gene has CDR1 LNHDA and CDR2 SQIVND (reference sequence). V was trimmed by 5 bases and J by 4 bases, leaving 21 bases between them. CDR3 length equals 17 residues.

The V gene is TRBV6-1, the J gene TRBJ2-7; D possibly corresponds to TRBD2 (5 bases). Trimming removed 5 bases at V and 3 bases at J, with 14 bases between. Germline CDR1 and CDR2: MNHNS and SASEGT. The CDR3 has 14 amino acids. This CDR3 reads CASSRRSGNYEQYF. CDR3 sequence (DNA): TGTGCCAGCAGTCGGAGGTCGGGGAACTACGAGCAGTACTTC.

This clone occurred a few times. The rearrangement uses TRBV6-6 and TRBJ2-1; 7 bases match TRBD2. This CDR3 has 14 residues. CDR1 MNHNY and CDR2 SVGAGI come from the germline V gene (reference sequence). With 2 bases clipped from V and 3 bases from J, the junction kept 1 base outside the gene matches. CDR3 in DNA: TGTGCCAGCAGTTACAAGCGGGACTACAATGAGCAGTTCTTC. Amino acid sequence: CASSYKRDYNEQFF.

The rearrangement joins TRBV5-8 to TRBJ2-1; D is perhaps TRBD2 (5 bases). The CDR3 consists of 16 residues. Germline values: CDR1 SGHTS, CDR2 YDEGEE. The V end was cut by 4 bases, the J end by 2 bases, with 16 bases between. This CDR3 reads CASSQTGMEAYNEQFF. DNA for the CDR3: TGTGCCAGCAGCCAAACCGGGATGGAGGCCTACAATGAGCAGTTCTTC.

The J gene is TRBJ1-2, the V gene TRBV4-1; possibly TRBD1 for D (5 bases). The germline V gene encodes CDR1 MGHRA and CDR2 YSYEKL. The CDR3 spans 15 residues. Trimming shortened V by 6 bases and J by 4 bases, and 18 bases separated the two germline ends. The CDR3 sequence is CASSKTRQSFYGYTF. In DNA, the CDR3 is TGCGCCAGCAGTAAAACGCGACAGTCTTTCTATGGCTACACCTTC.

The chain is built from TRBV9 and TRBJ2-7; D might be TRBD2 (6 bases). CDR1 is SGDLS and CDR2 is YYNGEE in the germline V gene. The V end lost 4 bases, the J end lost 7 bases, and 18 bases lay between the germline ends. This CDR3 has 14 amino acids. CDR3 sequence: CASSPGLSLGEQYF. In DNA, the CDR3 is TGTGCCAGCAGCCCGGGACTTTCCCTGGGTGAGCAGTACTTC.

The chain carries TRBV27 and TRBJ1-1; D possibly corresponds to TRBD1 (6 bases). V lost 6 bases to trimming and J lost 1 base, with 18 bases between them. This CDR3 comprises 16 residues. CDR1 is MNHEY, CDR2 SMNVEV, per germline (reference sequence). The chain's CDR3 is CASSPRGGFKNTEAFF. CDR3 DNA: TGTGCCAGCAGCCCTAGGGGGGGATTCAAGAACACTGAAGCTTTCTTT.

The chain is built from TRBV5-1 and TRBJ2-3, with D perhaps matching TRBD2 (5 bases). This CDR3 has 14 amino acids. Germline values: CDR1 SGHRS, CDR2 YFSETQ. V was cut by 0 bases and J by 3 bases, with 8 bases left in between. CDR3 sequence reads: CASSLGGSTDTQYF. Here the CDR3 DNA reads TGCGCCAGCAGCTTGGGAGGGTCGACAGATACGCAGTATTTT.

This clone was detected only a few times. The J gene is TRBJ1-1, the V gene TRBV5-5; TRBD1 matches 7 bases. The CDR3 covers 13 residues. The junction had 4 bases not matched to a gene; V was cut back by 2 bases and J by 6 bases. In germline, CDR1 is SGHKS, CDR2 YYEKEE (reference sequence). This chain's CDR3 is CASSFTGAAEAFF. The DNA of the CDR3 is TGTGCCAGCAGCTTCACAGGGGCCGCTGAAGCTTTCTTT.

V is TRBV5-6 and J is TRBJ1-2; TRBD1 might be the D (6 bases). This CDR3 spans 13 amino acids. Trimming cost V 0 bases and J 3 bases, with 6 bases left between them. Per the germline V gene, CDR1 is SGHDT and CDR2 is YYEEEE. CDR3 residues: CASSLGQDYGYTF. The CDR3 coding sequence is TGTGCCAGCAGCTTGGGACAGGACTATGGCTACACCTTC. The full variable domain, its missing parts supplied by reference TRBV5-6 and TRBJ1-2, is DAGVTQSPTHLIKTRGQQVTLRCSPKSGHDTVSWYQQALGQGPQFIFQYYEEEERQRGNFPDRFSGHQFPNYSSELNVNALLLGDSALYLCASSLGQDYGYTFGSGTRLTVV.

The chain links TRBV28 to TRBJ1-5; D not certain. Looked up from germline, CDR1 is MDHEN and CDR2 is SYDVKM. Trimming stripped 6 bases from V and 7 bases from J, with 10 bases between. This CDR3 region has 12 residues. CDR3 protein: CASSLPGQPQHF. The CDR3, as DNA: TGTGCCAGCAGCCTACCGGGACAGCCCCAGCATTTT.

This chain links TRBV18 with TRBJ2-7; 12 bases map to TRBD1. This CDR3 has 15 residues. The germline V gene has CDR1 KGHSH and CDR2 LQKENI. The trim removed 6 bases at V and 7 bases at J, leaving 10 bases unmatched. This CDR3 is CASSPRDRGLEEQYF. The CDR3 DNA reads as TGTGCCAGCTCCCCCCGGGACAGGGGGCTCGAGGAGCAGTACTTC.

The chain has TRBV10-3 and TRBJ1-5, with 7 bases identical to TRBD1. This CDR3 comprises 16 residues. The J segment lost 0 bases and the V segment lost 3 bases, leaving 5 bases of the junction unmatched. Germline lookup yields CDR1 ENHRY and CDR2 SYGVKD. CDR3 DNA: TGTGCCATCAGTGAAAGGGGGCTCAGTAGCAATCAGCCCCAGCATTTT. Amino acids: CAISERGLSSNQPQHF.

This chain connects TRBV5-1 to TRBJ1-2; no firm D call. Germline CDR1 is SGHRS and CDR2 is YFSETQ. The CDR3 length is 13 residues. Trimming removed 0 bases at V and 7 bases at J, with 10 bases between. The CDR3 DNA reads TGCGCCAGCAGCTTGGACAGTTCTCCTGGCTACACCTTC. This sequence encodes CASSLDSSPGYTF.

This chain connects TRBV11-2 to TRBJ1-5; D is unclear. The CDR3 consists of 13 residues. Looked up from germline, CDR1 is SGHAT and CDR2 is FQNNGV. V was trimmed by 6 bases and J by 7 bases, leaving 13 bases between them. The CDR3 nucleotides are TGTGCCAGCAGTATAAGCTTAGAACAGCCCCAGCATTTT. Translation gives CASSISLEQPQHF.

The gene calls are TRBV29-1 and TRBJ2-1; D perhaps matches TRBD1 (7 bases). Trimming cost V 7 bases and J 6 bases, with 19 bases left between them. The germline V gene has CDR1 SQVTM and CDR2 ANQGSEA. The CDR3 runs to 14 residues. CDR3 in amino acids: CSAGAGGFVNEQFF. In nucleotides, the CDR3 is TGCAGCGCCGGAGCAGGGGGGTTTGTCAATGAGCAGTTCTTC.